This T cell receptor (beta chain) is drawn from a study of blood T cell repertoires in COVID-19. Study summary: In each case, the material was cDNA or gDNA derived from T cells, B-cell-depleted T cells, or PBMCs.

Original processing notes: Scientists estimated how many nucleated cells there were by amplifying reference gene primers. Libraries were prepared by immunoSEQ multiplex PCR; TCRdb keeps only in-frame clonotypes and omits some of them. That table furnishes V, J and clone size, whereas the DNA furnished D and trimming. The sample includes approximately 500,000 clones, roughly 91% of them seen just once. This CDR3 contains 12 residues. V lost 7 bases to trimming and J lost 4 bases, with 13 bases between them. Germline CDR1 and CDR2: DFQATT and SNEGSKA (reference sequence). The sequence was collected from a woman in her 50s with COVID-19, enrolled during active disease. The V call is TRBV20-1, the J call TRBJ1-1; no reliable D call. What was sequenced was peripheral blood. The CDR3 spells CSVSAEVTEAFF. As DNA, the CDR3 is TGCAGTGTTAGTGCTGAGGTCACTGAAGCTTTCTTT.